This T cell receptor beta chain is drawn from a study of Graves' ophthalmopathy and Graves' hyperthyroidism. The CDR3 consists of 14 residues. Looked up from germline, CDR1 is ENHRY and CDR2 is SYGVKD. V was trimmed by 5 bases and J by 2 bases, leaving 12 bases between them. A word on this clonotype: What it recognizes is unknown.

General study points: The majority of expanded thyroid clonotypes above 0.001 frequency also occurred in blood.

Amplification from RNA transcripts yielded the TCR beta CDR3 regions. An opening RT-PCR round employed HTBI primers and preceded a second-round multiplex PCR. TCRdb processed the multiplex PCR reads anew with MiXCR; each CDR3 protein has one entry. The table includes 900,000 to 1,200,000 distinct CDR3 sequences, less than 45% detected once. The source of this sequence is an adult man with Graves' hyperthyroidism. Sample: peripheral blood or thyroid tissue (not recorded which). V usage is TRBV10-3 and J usage is TRBJ2-5; D is uncertain. CDR3 sequence (DNA): TGTGCCATCAGTCCGCAGGAGAAACAAGAGACCCAGTACTTC. Translation gives CAISPQEKQETQYF.